The rows below give T cell receptor beta chains drawn from one sample of a study. TCRdb recomputed calls from the 5' RACE reads with MiXCR, one row per CDR3 protein. The table shows 9,000 or so distinct CDR3 sequences, with approximately 31% occurring only once. Sample: Tregs sorted from blood. These receptors originate from a female donor with breast cancer. CDR3s include the opening cysteine and the closing phenylalanine or tryptophan. The order of the fields is V gene, D gene, J gene, clone size, CDR3 protein, CDR3 DNA. The D gene is left open where the match is weak. Expanded clones get a size class; other rows say once, few or many, or leave the size out.

V: TRBV20-1
D: TRBD2
J: TRBJ2-3
size: few
CDR3: CSASLIAGVSDTQYF
DNA: TGCAGTGCGAGCCTCATAGCGGGAGTCTCAGATACGCAGTATTTT

V: TRBV7-2
D: TRBD2
J: TRBJ2-1
size: few
CDR3: CASSPRDSGWYNEQFF
DNA: TGTGCCAGCAGCCCTCGGGATAGCGGGTGGTACAATGAGCAGTTCTTC

V: TRBV15
D: .
J: TRBJ2-1
size: .
CDR3: CATSPGGGEVSEQFF
DNA: TGTGCCACCAGCCCCGGAGGGGGCGAGGTCAGTGAGCAATTCTTC

V: TRBV7-8
D: TRBD1
J: TRBJ1-2
size: medium-sized
CDR3: CASSLAVFEGQLVGYTF
DNA: TGTGCCAGCAGCTTAGCGGTTTTTGAGGGACAGTTAGTAGGCTACACCTTC

V: TRBV28
D: .
J: TRBJ1-2
size: .
CDR3: CASSFGQHPNYTF
DNA: TGTGCCAGCAGTTTCGGGCAGCATCCTAACTACACCTTC

V: TRBV20-1
D: TRBD1
J: TRBJ2-4
size: few
CDR3: CSALRDRGIAKNIQYF
DNA: TGCAGTGCTCTCCGGGACAGGGGAATAGCCAAAAACATTCAGTACTTC

V: TRBV7-9
D: TRBD2
J: TRBJ2-5
size: .
CDR3: CASSGILASQETQYF
DNA: TGTGCCAGCAGCGGAATACTAGCGTCCCAAGAGACCCAGTACTTC

V: TRBV20-1
D: TRBD2
J: TRBJ2-3
size: few
CDR3: CSAGGTSGTGDTQYF
DNA: TGCAGTGCTGGGGGGACTAGCGGGACGGGAGATACGCAGTATTTT

V: TRBV20-1
D: .
J: TRBJ1-1
size: few
CDR3: CSASPPGSEAFF
DNA: TGCAGTGCTAGTCCCCCAGGGTCTGAAGCTTTCTTT

V: TRBV6-6
D: .
J: TRBJ1-5
size: .
CDR3: CASSSLGRVNQPQHF
DNA: TGTGCCAGCAGTTCTCTCGGCAGGGTAAATCAGCCCCAGCATTTT

V: TRBV4-1
D: TRBD1
J: TRBJ2-3
size: few
CDR3: CASSQDVQGANTDTQYF
DNA: TGCGCCAGCAGCCAAGATGTGCAGGGGGCGAACACAGATACGCAGTATTTT

V: TRBV7-8
D: TRBD1
J: TRBJ2-2
size: .
CDR3: CASSLTPGQGSGELFF
DNA: TGTGCCAGCAGCTTAACCCCGGGACAGGGATCCGGGGAGCTGTTTTTT

V: TRBV12-3/TRBV12-4
D: .
J: TRBJ1-4
size: .
CDR3: CASSPGRGLFF
DNA: TGTGCCAGCAGCCCCGGTAGGGGACTGTTTTTT

V: TRBV14
D: TRBD1
J: TRBJ1-4
size: few
CDR3: CASSQWTGINEKLFF
DNA: TGTGCCAGCAGCCAGTGGACAGGAATTAATGAAAAACTGTTTTTT

V: TRBV20-1
D: .
J: TRBJ2-5
size: medium-sized
CDR3: CSARSIRKPQAQYF
DNA: TGCAGTGCTAGGTCGATACGAAAACCCCAGGCCCAGTACTTC

V: TRBV20-1
D: TRBD1
J: TRBJ1-2
size: medium-sized
CDR3: CSASSTGERGYTF
DNA: TGCAGTGCTAGTTCGACAGGGGAACGTGGCTACACCTTC

V: TRBV7-2
D: TRBD1
J: TRBJ2-1
size: .
CDR3: CASSPPGQGSRNEQFF
DNA: TGTGCCAGCAGCCCCCCGGGACAGGGCTCCAGAAATGAGCAGTTCTTC

V: TRBV6-1
D: .
J: TRBJ1-5
size: .
CDR3: CASSEHQGSQPQHF
DNA: TGTGCCAGCAGTGAACACCAGGGGAGTCAGCCCCAGCATTTT

V: TRBV2
D: TRBD1
J: TRBJ2-7
size: .
CDR3: CASSLRGTWQGAREQYF
DNA: TGTGCCAGCAGTCTACGCGGTACTTGGCAGGGGGCGCGTGAGCAGTACTTC

V: TRBV5-1
D: .
J: TRBJ2-2
size: .
CDR3: CASSVTVTGELFF
DNA: TGCGCCAGCAGCGTGACAGTTACCGGGGAGCTGTTTTTT

V: TRBV7-2
D: .
J: TRBJ1-1
size: .
CDR3: CASSLVGGRGTEAFF
DNA: TGTGCCAGCAGTTTAGTTGGGGGGCGAGGGACTGAAGCTTTCTTT

V: TRBV11-2
D: .
J: TRBJ2-5
size: .
CDR3: CASSEAGTWGKETQYF
DNA: TGTGCCAGCAGCGAGGCGGGGACCTGGGGAAAAGAGACCCAGTACTTC

V: TRBV11-1
D: .
J: TRBJ2-3
size: few
CDR3: CASRVREFTDTQYF
DNA: TGTGCCAGCAGGGTCCGGGAATTCACAGATACGCAGTATTTT

V: TRBV29-1
D: .
J: TRBJ1-1
size: .
CDR3: CSVEQQIGTEAFF
DNA: TGCAGCGTTGAACAACAGATCGGCACTGAAGCTTTCTTT

V: TRBV12-3/TRBV12-4
D: .
J: TRBJ1-5
size: .
CDR3: CASSFSLNQPQHF
DNA: TGTGCCAGCAGTTTTAGTCTCAATCAGCCCCAGCATTTT

V: TRBV4-1
D: TRBD2
J: TRBJ2-3
size: few
CDR3: CASSHLGLAGGPRMSDTQYF
DNA: TGCGCCAGCAGCCACCTTGGACTAGCGGGAGGGCCGAGGATGTCAGATACGCAGTATTTT

V: TRBV29-1
D: .
J: TRBJ2-5
size: medium-sized
CDR3: CSGVPLADQETQYF
DNA: TGCAGCGGAGTTCCGTTAGCGGACCAAGAGACCCAGTACTTC

V: TRBV29-1
D: .
J: TRBJ2-3
size: .
CDR3: CSAEKGGTADTQYF
DNA: TGCAGCGCCGAGAAGGGGGGAACTGCAGATACGCAGTATTTT

V: TRBV7-2
D: .
J: TRBJ1-5
size: .
CDR3: CASSFRGGLNQPQHF
DNA: TGTGCCAGCAGCTTTAGGGGGGGCTTGAATCAGCCCCAGCATTTT